This T cell receptor beta chain was recorded in a study of blood T cells in healthy people across ages. General study results and limits: Roughly linear declines in TCR beta diversity per million T cells occurred with age.

This clonotype was counted between two and nine times. Its cognate antigen is unknown. A second PCR, run for about 7 to 11 cycles, used a sample-barcoded 5' primer plus a J-beta primer mix. Sequencing yielded, for each sample, at least 3 million paired-end reads carrying CDR3. TCRdb used MiXCR to reprocess the 5' RACE reads, holding one entry per CDR3 protein. Of about 1.4 million distinct CDR3 sequences detected, approximately 59% appear once; the ten largest clones hold roughly 7%. The clonotype was recovered from a man aged 18 to 30 in good health. The sequenced sample was blood.

In DNA form, the CDR3 reads TGCGCCAGCAGCCATAGAGCGCCTAGCACAGATACGCAGTATTTT. Encoded protein: CASSHRAPSTDTQYF. This rearrangement joins TRBV4-3 to TRBJ2-3; D remains ambiguous. The V and J ends lost 3 bases and 0 bases respectively, with 10 bases between them. Germline V lookup: CDR1 LGHNA, CDR2 YSLEER. The CDR3 runs 15 residues.